The sequence of this TCR beta chain was determined in a study of T cell clonotyping in hematopoietic cell transplantation. Study results and caveats: After transplant, recipient diversity fell while pathologically expanded clonotypes grew through day 180.

Regarding this clone: Its antigen is as yet unknown.

Some clones are missing from TCRdb's copy, which holds only in-frame ones; the method was immunoSEQ multiplex PCR. The data contain 20,000 or so clones, 65% to 85% of them singletons. The germline V gene has CDR1 SGHNT and CDR2 YYREEE (reference sequence). V lost 4 bases to trimming and J lost 2 bases, with 20 bases between them. The CDR3 has 17 amino acids. The chain carries TRBV5-4 and TRBJ2-3; a possible D gene is TRBD2 (6 bases). The sequenced sample was peripheral blood mononuclear cells. The sequence derives from a man in his 60s in good health. Some clones in this sample may be carry-over from other donors' samples. The CDR3 reads CASSPYAGLAPTDTQYF. CDR3 sequence (DNA): TGTGCCAGCAGCCCCTACGCGGGACTCGCCCCCACAGATACGCAGTATTTT.